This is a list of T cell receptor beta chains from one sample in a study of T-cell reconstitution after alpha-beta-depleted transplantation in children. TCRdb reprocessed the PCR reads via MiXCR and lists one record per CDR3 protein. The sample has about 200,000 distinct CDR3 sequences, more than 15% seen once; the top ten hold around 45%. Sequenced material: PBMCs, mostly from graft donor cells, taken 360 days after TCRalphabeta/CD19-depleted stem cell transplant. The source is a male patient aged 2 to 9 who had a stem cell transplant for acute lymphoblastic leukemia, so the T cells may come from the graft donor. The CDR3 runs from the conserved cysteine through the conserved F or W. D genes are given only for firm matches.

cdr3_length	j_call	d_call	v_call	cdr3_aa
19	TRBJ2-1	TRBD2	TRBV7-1	CASSSSLGLLAGIYNEQFF
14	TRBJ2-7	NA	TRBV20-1	CSATSPTGTYEQYF
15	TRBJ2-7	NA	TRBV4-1	CASSQDAGPSYEQYF
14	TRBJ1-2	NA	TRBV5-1	CASSLSLSNYGYTF
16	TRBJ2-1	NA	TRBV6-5	CASSYPALGAYNEQFF
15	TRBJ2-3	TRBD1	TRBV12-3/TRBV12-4	CASSPRDSDTDTQYF
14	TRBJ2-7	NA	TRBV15	CATSRDGQFAEQYF
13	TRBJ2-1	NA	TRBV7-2	CASSVYEGSEQFF
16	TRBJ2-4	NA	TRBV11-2	CASSLGLATPNVIQYF
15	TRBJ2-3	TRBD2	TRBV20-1	CSARDRLAAGGTQYF
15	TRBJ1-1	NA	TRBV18	CASSPRETVNTEAFF
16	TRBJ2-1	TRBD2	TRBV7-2	CASSWGTSPWRGEQFF
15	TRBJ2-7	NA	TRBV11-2	CASSSRRDTPWEQYF
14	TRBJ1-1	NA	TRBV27	CASSFWGASTEAFF
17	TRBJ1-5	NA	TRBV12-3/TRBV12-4	CASSLDDWTDSSQPQHF
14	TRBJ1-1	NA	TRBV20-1	CSATTVPMNTEAFF
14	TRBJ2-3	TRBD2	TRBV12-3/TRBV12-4	CASRRAGVTDTQYF
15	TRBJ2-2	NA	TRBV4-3	CASSQDWVITGELFF